This entry features one T cell receptor beta chain sequence. Only in-frame clones appear in the TCRdb table, and some are missing; sequencing was by immunoSEQ multiplex PCR. The sample gives about 190,000 clones, about 88% of which show up once; around 25% is in the top ten. Clinical history as reported by participants underpinned cohort assignment. This record comes from a study of blood T cell repertoires in COVID-19. Study context: The recovered donors of Cohort 3 showed two negative PCRs, clearance, or symptom resolution. Samples representing acute and convalescent COVID-19 were sourced from the United States, Italy and Spain.

Sequencing was performed on PBMCs or T cells enriched from blood (not recorded which). This TCR derives from a woman aged 40-49 years in a cohort exposed to, infected with or recovered from COVID-19 (not recorded which).

Here the CDR3 reads CATSGAANTEAFF. The CDR3 nucleotides read TGTGCCACCAGTGGGGCAGCGAACACTGAAGCTTTCTTT. The V call is TRBV24-1, the J call TRBJ1-1; no clear D gene. The CDR3 consists of 13 residues. Germline V gene data show CDR1 as KGHDR and CDR2 as SFDVKD. Trimming removed 5 bases at V and 1 base at J, with 7 bases between.